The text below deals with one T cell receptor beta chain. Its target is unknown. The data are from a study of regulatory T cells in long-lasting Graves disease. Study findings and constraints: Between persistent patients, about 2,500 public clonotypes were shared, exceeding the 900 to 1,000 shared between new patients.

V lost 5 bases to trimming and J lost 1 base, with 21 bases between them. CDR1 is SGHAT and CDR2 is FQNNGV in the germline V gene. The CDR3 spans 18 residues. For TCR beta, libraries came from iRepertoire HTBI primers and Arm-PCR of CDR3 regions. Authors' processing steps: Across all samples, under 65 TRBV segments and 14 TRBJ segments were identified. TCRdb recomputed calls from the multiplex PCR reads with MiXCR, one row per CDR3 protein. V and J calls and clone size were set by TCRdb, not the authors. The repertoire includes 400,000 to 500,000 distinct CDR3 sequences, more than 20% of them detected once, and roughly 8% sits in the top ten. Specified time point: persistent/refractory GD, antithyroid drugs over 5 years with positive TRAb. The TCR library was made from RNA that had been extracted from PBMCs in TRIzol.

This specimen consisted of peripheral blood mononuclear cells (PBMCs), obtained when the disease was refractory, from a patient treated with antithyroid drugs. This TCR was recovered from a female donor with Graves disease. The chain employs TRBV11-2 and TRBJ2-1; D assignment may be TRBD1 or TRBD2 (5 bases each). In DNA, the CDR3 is TGTGCCAGCAGCCCCCAGTTCGGGACCGCCCCTTCCTACAATGAGCAGTTCTTC. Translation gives CASSPQFGTAPSYNEQFF. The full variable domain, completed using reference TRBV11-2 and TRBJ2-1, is EAGVAQSPRYKIIEKRQSVAFWCNPISGHATLYWYQQILGQGPKLLIQFQNNGVVDDSQLPKDRFSAERLKGVDSTLKIQPAKLEDSAVYLCASSPQFGTAPSYNEQFFGPGTRLTVL.